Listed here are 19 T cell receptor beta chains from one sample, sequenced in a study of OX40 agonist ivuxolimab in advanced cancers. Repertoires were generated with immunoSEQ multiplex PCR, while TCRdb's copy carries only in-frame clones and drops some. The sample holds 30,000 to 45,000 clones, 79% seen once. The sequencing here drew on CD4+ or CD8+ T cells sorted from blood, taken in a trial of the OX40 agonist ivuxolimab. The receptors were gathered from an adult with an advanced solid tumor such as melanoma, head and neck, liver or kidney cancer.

The CDR3, as DNA: TGTGCCAGCAGCGTAGGCGGAGTGCAAGAGACCCAGTACTTC. This codes for CASSVGGVQETQYF. V usage is TRBV9 and J usage is TRBJ2-5; D is uncertain. V gave up 0 bases and J gave up 2 bases, with 8 bases separating them. The CDR3 runs to 14 residues. Germline V CDR1 and CDR2: SGDLS, YYNGEE.

The CDR3 spells CASSVARESGYTF. In nucleotides, the CDR3 is TGTGCCAGCAGCGTAGCGAGAGAATCTGGCTACACCTTC. The V gene is TRBV9, the J gene TRBJ1-2; D remains ambiguous. Germline CDR1 reads SGDLS; CDR2 reads YYNGEE. Trimming removed 0 bases at V and 7 bases at J, with 10 bases between. The CDR3 contains 13 residues.

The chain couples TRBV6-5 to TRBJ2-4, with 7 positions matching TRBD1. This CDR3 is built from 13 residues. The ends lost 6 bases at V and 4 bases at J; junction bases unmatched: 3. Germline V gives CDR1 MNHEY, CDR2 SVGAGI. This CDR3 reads CASSWDRKNIQYF. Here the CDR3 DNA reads TGTGCCAGCAGCTGGGACAGAAAAAACATTCAGTACTTC.

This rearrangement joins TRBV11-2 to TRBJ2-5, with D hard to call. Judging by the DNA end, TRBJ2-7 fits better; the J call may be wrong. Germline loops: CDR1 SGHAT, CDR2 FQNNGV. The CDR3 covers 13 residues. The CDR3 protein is CASSSPAVNEQYF. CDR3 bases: TGTGCCAGCAGCTCCCCCGCGGTCAACGAGCAGTACTTC.

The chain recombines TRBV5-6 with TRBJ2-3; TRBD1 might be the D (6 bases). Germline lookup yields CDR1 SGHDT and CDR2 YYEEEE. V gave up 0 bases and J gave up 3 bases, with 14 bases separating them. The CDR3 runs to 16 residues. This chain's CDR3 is CASSLETGSWTDTQYF. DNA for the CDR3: TGTGCCAGCAGCTTGGAAACAGGGTCATGGACAGATACGCAGTATTTT.

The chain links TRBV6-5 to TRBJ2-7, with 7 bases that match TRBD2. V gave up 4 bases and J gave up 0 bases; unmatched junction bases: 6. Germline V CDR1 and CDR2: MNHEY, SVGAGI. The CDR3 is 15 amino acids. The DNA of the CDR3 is TGTGCCAGCAGTTTGCCGGGGACTATCTCCTACGAGCAGTACTTC. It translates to CASSLPGTISYEQYF.

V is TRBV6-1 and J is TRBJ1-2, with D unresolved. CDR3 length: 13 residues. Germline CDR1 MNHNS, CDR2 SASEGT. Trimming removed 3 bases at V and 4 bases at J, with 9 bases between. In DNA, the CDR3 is TGTGCCAGCAGTGAGTTGGGATCCTATGGCTACACCTTC. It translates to CASSELGSYGYTF.

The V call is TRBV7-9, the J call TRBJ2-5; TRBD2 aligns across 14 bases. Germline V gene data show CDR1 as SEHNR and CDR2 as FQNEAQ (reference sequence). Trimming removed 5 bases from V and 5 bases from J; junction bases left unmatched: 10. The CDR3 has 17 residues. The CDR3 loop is CASSPTSGGAWRETQYF. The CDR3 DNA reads TGTGCCAGCAGCCCGACTAGCGGGGGGGCCTGGAGGGAGACCCAGTACTTC.

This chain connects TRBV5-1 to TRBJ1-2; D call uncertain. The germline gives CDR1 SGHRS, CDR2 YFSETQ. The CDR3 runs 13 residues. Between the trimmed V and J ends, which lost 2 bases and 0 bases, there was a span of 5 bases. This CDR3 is CASSFGTNYGYTF. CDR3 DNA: TGCGCCAGCAGCTTTGGCACTAACTATGGCTACACCTTC.

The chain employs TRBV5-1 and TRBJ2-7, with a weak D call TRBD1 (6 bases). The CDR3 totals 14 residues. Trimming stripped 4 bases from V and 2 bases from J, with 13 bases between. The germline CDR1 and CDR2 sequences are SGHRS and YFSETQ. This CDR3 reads CASSSIQGPYEQYF. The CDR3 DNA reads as TGCGCCAGCAGCAGTATACAGGGCCCCTACGAGCAGTACTTC.

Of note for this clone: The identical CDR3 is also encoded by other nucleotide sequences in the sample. The CDR3 here is CASSGGQGAGGYTF. The DNA for the CDR3 is TGTGCCAGCAGCGGGGGACAGGGGGCAGGTGGCTACACCTTC. This rearrangement joins TRBV9 to TRBJ1-2; 12 bases align to TRBD1. Germline CDR1 reads SGDLS; CDR2 reads YYNGEE. J was trimmed by 7 bases and V by 3 bases; bases with no gene match: 4. The CDR3 has 14 amino acids. The full variable domain, in which reference TRBV9 and TRBJ1-2 provide the parts outside the CDR3, is DSGVTQTPKHLITATGQRVTLRCSPRSGDLSVYWYQQSLDQGLQFLIQYYNGEERAKGNILERFSAQQFPDLHSELNLSSLELGDSALYFCASSGGQGAGGYTFGSGTRLTVV.

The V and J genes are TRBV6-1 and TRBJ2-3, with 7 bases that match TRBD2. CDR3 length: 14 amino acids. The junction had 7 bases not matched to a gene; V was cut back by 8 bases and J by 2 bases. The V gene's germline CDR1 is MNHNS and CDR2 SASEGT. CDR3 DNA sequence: TGTGCCAGCTACCAGCGGGGTCCCACAGATACGCAGTATTTT. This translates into CASYQRGPTDTQYF.

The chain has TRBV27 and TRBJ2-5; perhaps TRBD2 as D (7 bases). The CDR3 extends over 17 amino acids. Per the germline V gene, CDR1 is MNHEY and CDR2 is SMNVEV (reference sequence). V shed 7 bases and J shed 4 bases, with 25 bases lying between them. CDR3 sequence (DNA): TGTGCCAGCACCCAAACAAGAGGGGGGGGGCCGGGAGAGACCCAGTACTTC. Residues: CASTQTRGGGPGETQYF.

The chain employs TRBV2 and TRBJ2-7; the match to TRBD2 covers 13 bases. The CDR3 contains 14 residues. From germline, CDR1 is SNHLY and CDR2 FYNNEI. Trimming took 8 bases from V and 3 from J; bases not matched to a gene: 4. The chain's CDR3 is CASAGLAGLYEQYF. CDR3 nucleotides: TGTGCCAGCGCGGGACTAGCGGGGCTCTACGAGCAGTACTTC. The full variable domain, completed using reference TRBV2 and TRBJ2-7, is EPEVTQTPSHQVTQMGQEVILRCVPISNHLYFYWYRQILGQKVEFLVSFYNNEISEKSEIFDDQFSVERPDGSNFTLKIRSTKLEDSAMYFCASAGLAGLYEQYFGPGTRLTVT.

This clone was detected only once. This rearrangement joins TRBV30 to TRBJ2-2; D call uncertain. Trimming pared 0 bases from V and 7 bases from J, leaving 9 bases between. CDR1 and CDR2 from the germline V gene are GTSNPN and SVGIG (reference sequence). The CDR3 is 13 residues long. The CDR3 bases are TGTGCCTGGAGTGTTACCACCCTCGGGGAGCTGTTTTTT. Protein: CAWSVTTLGELFF. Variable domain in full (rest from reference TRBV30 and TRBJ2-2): SQTIHQWPATLVQPVGSPLSLECTVEGTSNPNLYWYRQAAGRGLQLLFYSVGIGQISSEVPQNLSASRPQDRQFILSSKKLLLSDSGFYLCAWSVTTLGELFFGEGSRLTVL.

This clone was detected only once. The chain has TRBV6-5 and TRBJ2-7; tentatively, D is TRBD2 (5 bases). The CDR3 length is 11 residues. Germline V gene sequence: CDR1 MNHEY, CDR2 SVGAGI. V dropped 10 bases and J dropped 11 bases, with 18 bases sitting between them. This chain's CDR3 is CATGSFFGKYF. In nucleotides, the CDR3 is TGTGCCACGGGGTCCTTTTTTGGAAAGTACTTC.

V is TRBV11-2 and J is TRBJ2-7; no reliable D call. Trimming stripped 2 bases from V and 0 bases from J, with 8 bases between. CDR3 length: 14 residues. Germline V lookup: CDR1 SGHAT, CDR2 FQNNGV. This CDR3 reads CASSLQVASYEQYF. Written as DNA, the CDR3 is TGTGCCAGCAGCTTACAGGTTGCCTCCTACGAGCAGTACTTC.

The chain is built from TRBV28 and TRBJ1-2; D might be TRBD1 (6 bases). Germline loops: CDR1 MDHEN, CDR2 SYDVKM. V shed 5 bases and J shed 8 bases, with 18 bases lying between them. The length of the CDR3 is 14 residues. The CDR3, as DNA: TGTGCCAGCAGTCCTCATGGGGGGCCTAAAGGCTACACCTTC. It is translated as CASSPHGGPKGYTF.

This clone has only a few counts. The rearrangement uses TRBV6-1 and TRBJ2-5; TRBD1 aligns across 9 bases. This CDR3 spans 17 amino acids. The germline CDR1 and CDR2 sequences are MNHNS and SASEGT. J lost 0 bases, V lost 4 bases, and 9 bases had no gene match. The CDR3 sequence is CASSGGLGTGYQETQYF. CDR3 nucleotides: TGTGCCAGCAGTGGAGGGCTCGGGACAGGGTACCAAGAGACCCAGTACTTC.